The 27 T cell receptor beta chains below come from one sample, sequenced in a study of T-cell reconstitution after alpha-beta-depleted transplantation in children. Unique molecular identifiers featured in how the TCRbeta library was prepared. TCRdb redid the calling of the PCR reads with MiXCR, one entry per CDR3 protein. The sample includes roughly 420,000 distinct CDR3 sequences, under 20% of them seen just once. Source: PBMCs, mostly from graft donor cells, taken 360 days after TCRalphabeta/CD19-depleted stem cell transplant. The receptor set was obtained from a boy under two years old who had a stem cell transplant for Wiskott-Aldrich syndrome, so the T cells may come from the graft donor.

This clonotype occurred a few times. The V gene is TRBV2, the J gene TRBJ2-7; either TRBD1 or TRBD2 may supply D (5 bases each). The CDR3 consists of 11 residues. The germline CDR1 and CDR2 sequences are SNHLY and FYNNEI. V lost 8 bases, J lost 4 bases, and 9 bases lay in between. The CDR3 sequence is CASLRGYEQYF. CDR3 sequence (DNA): TGTGCCAGCCTGAGGGGATACGAGCAGTACTTC. The full variable domain, in which reference TRBV2 and TRBJ2-7 provide the parts outside the CDR3, is EPEVTQTPSHQVTQMGQEVILRCVPISNHLYFYWYRQILGQKVEFLVSFYNNEISEKSEIFDDQFSVERPDGSNFTLKIRSTKLEDSAMYFCASLRGYEQYFGPGTRLTVT.

The chain has TRBV20-1 and TRBJ1-6; TRBD1 might be the D (6 bases). V shed 7 bases and J shed 7 bases, with 14 bases lying between them. The CDR3 covers 13 residues. Germline V gene sequence: CDR1 DFQATT, CDR2 SNEGSKA (reference sequence). The DNA of the CDR3 is TGCAGTGGCGCGCGGGGGGCAAATTCACCCCTCCACTTT. Its translation: CSGARGANSPLHF.

This clonotype appeared a few times. The chain carries TRBV5-1 and TRBJ2-1, with TRBD2 identical over 9 bases. Losses at the gene ends were 3 bases for V and 8 bases for J; bases not matched to a gene: 9. The CDR3 sequence is 15 residues long. Germline V CDR1 and CDR2: SGHRS, YFSETQ. CDR3: CASSSRGGGADEQFF. In DNA form, the CDR3 reads TGCGCCAGCAGCTCCCGGGGCGGGGGGGCGGATGAGCAGTTCTTC.

In this sample, this clonotype turned up a few times. The V and J genes are TRBV12-3 or TRBV12-4 and TRBJ1-4; D is perhaps TRBD1 (5 bases). The V end was cut by 3 bases, the J end by 6 bases, with 14 bases between. CDR3 length: 15 amino acids. CDR3 residues: CASSFRGLTHEKLFF. CDR3 in DNA: TGTGCCAGCAGTTTTCGGGGACTCACCCATGAAAAACTGTTTTTT.

The gene calls are TRBV24-1 and TRBJ2-1, with D perhaps matching TRBD2 (6 bases). Germline assignment: CDR1 KGHDR and CDR2 SFDVKD. The ends were cut back, 4 bases at V and 6 bases at J, with 15 bases in the middle. The CDR3 is 15 residues long. In DNA, the CDR3 is TGTGCCACCAGTGACCCTCGACTAGTTTCCAATGAGCAGTTCTTC. This translates into CATSDPRLVSNEQFF.

This sequence joins TRBV29-1 and TRBJ2-7; D is possibly TRBD1 (5 bases). Looked up from germline, CDR1 is SQVTM and CDR2 is ANQGSEA. Trimming left V 3 bases short and J 4 bases short, with 10 bases between. This CDR3 region has 12 residues. Here the CDR3 reads CSVDVQGYEQYF. CDR3 nucleotides: TGCAGCGTTGACGTCCAGGGTTACGAGCAGTACTTC.

Only a few counts were recorded for this clonotype. The chain employs TRBV12-3 or TRBV12-4 and TRBJ2-7, with 13 bases identical to TRBD2. V lost 5 bases, J lost 2 bases, and 9 bases stayed unmatched. The CDR3 has 17 amino acids. CDR3 protein: CASSQLGTSGAAYEQYF. Written as DNA, the CDR3 is TGTGCCAGCAGTCAGCTCGGGACTAGCGGGGCTGCCTACGAGCAGTACTTC.

This clonotype was detected only a few times. The genes are TRBV20-1 and TRBJ2-7; the D gene could be TRBD1 or TRBD2 (6 bases each). V was shortened by 5 bases and J by 3 bases, with 14 bases between the two germline ends. The CDR3 has 13 amino acids. The germline V gene has CDR1 DFQATT and CDR2 SNEGSKA (reference sequence). The DNA of the CDR3 is TGCAGTGCTGGGGGGCAGGATCGCTACGAGCAGTACTTC. Amino acids: CSAGGQDRYEQYF.

V and J are TRBV18 and TRBJ2-5; D is perhaps TRBD2 (6 bases). CDR1 and CDR2 from the germline V gene are KGHSH and LQKENI. Trimming left V 0 bases short and J 5 bases short, with 19 bases between. The CDR3 spans 17 residues. For the CDR3, the DNA is TGTGCCAGCTCACCACCCCACCGGACCGCCGGAGGGGAGACCCAGTACTTC. Translating it yields CASSPPHRTAGGETQYF.

In this sample, this clonotype turned up a few times. CDR3 coding DNA: TGTGCCAGCAGCGTAGTTGGCCAGAATTCACCCCTCCACTTT. This gives the protein CASSVVGQNSPLHF. This rearrangement joins TRBV9 to TRBJ1-6; D unresolved. CDR1 and CDR2 from the germline V gene are SGDLS and YYNGEE. V lost 0 bases, J lost 7 bases, and 8 bases lay in between. The CDR3 is 14 residues long.

This clonotype was seen a handful of times. V usage is TRBV29-1 and J usage is TRBJ2-4, with TRBD1 matching 9 bases. Unmatched junction bases numbered 10, after V lost 7 bases and J lost 6 bases. Germline CDR1 and CDR2: SQVTM and ANQGSEA. The CDR3 is 14 residues long. CDR3 region: CSAVNRGLGNIQYF. In DNA form, the CDR3 reads TGCAGCGCCGTCAACAGGGGGCTAGGAAACATTCAGTACTTC.

The chain is built from TRBV27 and TRBJ2-7; the D call may be TRBD1 or TRBD2 (5 bases each). The CDR3 totals 16 residues. Germline CDR1 and CDR2: MNHEY and SMNVEV (reference sequence). V lost 0 bases to trimming and J lost 0 bases, with 12 bases between them. The CDR3 DNA is TGTGCCAGCAGTTTATCACCCGGGGCCGCCTCCTACGAGCAGTACTTC. It codes for CASSLSPGAASYEQYF.

This clonotype appeared a few times. CDR3 sequence: CASSWGLVVGETQYF. The CDR3 nucleotides are TGTGCCAGCAGTTGGGGGCTGGTAGTCGGGGAGACCCAGTACTTC. This chain joins TRBV12-3 or TRBV12-4 and TRBJ2-5; a weak D match, TRBD1 (6 bases). The CDR3 extends over 15 amino acids. The V end was cut by 4 bases, the J end by 5 bases, with 17 bases between.

In the case of this clonotype: The junction differs from germline at one of its ends, possibly a read error. The V call is TRBV29-1, the J call TRBJ2-3, with a possible D match to TRBD1 (6 bases). The CDR3 runs 16 residues. Germline-derived CDR1 and CDR2 are SQVTM and ANQGSEA. For the CDR3, the DNA is TGCAGCGTTGAAGACCGGGGACATGGGGTCACAGATACGCATTATTTT. Its translation is CSVEDRGHGVTDTHYF.

This chain connects TRBV7-9 to TRBJ2-1, with 7 nucleotides matching TRBD2. Germline-derived CDR1 and CDR2 are SEHNR and FQNEAQ (reference sequence). The trim removed 4 bases at V and 3 bases at J, leaving 3 bases unmatched. The CDR3 totals 14 residues. CDR3: CASSSRGIYNEQFF. Written as DNA, the CDR3 is TGTGCCAGCAGCTCGCGGGGGATCTACAATGAGCAGTTCTTC.

This clonotype occurred a few times. The CDR3 region has the DNA TGTGCCAGCAGTTATTTCTTCGATGCCACTGAAGCTTTCTTT. Protein sequence: CASSYFFDATEAFF. The chain links TRBV6-5 to TRBJ1-1; D ambiguous. The CDR3 length is 14 residues. Germline V lookup: CDR1 MNHEY, CDR2 SVGAGI. The V and J ends lost 3 bases and 4 bases respectively, with 12 bases between them.

J is TRBJ2-7 and V is TRBV29-1, with 10 bases identical to TRBD1. CDR3 length equals 16 residues. V shed 4 bases, J shed 0 bases, and the junction held 9 bases outside the gene matches. Germline CDR1 and CDR2: SQVTM and ANQGSEA. CDR3 sequence reads: CSVVPPTGGSSYEQYF. The CDR3 DNA reads TGCAGCGTTGTCCCTCCGACAGGGGGCTCCTCCTACGAGCAGTACTTC.

The gene calls are TRBV3-1 and TRBJ2-5, with 11 bases lining up with TRBD2. Losses at the gene ends were 4 bases for V and 1 base for J; bases not matched to a gene: 8. Germline V CDR1 and CDR2: LGHDT, YNNKEL (reference sequence). The CDR3 is 17 residues long. The CDR3 region is CASSLLRLAGGQETQYF. CDR3 DNA: TGTGCCAGCAGCCTCCTCAGGCTAGCGGGGGGCCAAGAGACCCAGTACTTC.

This clonotype is categorized as medium-sized (0.01 to 0.1%). This sequence joins TRBV10-3 and TRBJ2-7, with D possibly matching TRBD1 (6 bases). From germline, CDR1 is ENHRY and CDR2 SYGVKD. CDR3 size: 12 residues. Between the trimmed V and J ends, which lost 5 bases and 3 bases, there was a span of 8 bases. CDR3: CAISPGDYEQYF. The CDR3 DNA reads as TGTGCCATCAGTCCAGGGGACTACGAGCAGTACTTC.

This clonotype was seen only a few times. The chain joins TRBV10-3 to TRBJ2-3, with D possibly TRBD2 on 5 matching bases. Looked up from germline, CDR1 is ENHRY and CDR2 is SYGVKD. V was trimmed by 5 bases and J by 9 bases, leaving 24 bases between them. The CDR3 is made up of 16 amino acids. The CDR3 DNA sequence: TGTGCCATCAGTCAGGCGGCGGGCGGCACATCGAGGACGCAGTATTTT. Amino acid sequence: CAISQAAGGTSRTQYF.

The chain employs TRBV20-1 and TRBJ2-7; D possibly corresponds to TRBD1 (5 bases). V shed 4 bases and J shed 4 bases, with 17 bases lying between them. The CDR3 extends over 14 amino acids. Germline V gene lookup returns CDR1 DFQATT and CDR2 SNEGSKA (reference sequence). This CDR3 is CSATSDIRRYEQYF. The CDR3 DNA sequence: TGCAGTGCTACATCGGACATCAGGCGGTACGAGCAGTACTTC.

This clonotype came up a few times. V usage is TRBV5-1 and J usage is TRBJ1-6; a possible D gene is TRBD1 (5 bases). This CDR3 is 15 amino acids long. The ends were cut back, 0 bases at V and 9 bases at J, with 13 bases in the middle. Germline CDR1 is SGHRS and CDR2 is YFSETQ. The DNA for the CDR3 is TGCGCCAGCAGCTTGGAGGGGTCGGCTTTTTCACCCCTCCACTTT. Translation gives CASSLEGSAFSPLHF.

The CDR3 nucleotides read TGTGCCAGCAGCTTAGGGACAGGGGCAAGTCAGCCCCAGCATTTT. Amino acids: CASSLGTGASQPQHF. The V call is TRBV7-9, the J call TRBJ1-5, with TRBD1 matching 9 bases. CDR1 is SEHNR, CDR2 FQNEAQ, per germline (reference sequence). V trimming: 1 base; J trimming: 6 bases; junction bases outside the gene matches: 4. This CDR3 has 15 residues.

The table lists this clonotype with many counts. This chain uses TRBV7-2 with TRBJ2-3; D is ambiguous. In germline, CDR1 is SGHTA, CDR2 FQGNSA. The CDR3 has 14 amino acids. Trimming left V 1 base short and J 6 bases short, with 11 bases between. CDR3 bases: TGTGCCAGCAGCTTAGAACCTTACCTGGATACGCAGTATTTT. Protein sequence: CASSLEPYLDTQYF. Full variable domain (rest looked up from reference TRBV7-2 and TRBJ2-3): GAGVSQSPSNKVTEKGKDVELRCDPISGHTALYWYRQSLGQGLEFLIYFQGNSAPDKSGLPSDRFSAERTGGSVSTLTIQRTQQEDSAVYLCASSLEPYLDTQYFGPGTRLTVL.

The chain links TRBV20-1 to TRBJ2-2; 11 bases match TRBD2. The ends lost 3 bases at V and 2 bases at J; junction bases unmatched: 5. The CDR3 loop spans 16 amino acids. Germline loops: CDR1 DFQATT, CDR2 SNEGSKA (reference sequence). The DNA for the CDR3 is TGCAGTGCTAGCAAAGGGACTAGCGGTAACACCGGGGAGCTGTTTTTT. Translating it yields CSASKGTSGNTGELFF.

This clonotype was found many times. The chain uses TRBV7-8 and TRBJ2-3, with 7 bases that match TRBD2. The CDR3 is 14 residues long. V lost 5 bases and J lost 2; bases outside the gene matches: 4. CDR1 and CDR2 (germline): SGHVS, FQNEAQ. The chain's CDR3 is CASSLGGTTDTQYF. Written as DNA, the CDR3 is TGTGCCAGCAGCCTCGGGGGGACCACAGATACGCAGTATTTT.

The chain couples TRBV6-2 or TRBV6-3 to TRBJ2-3, with D uncertain. The CDR3 consists of 12 residues. The V end was cut by 7 bases, the J end by 8 bases, with 13 bases between. Germline loops: CDR1 MNHEY, CDR2 SVGEGT. CDR3 protein: CASTQAKGTQYF. The CDR3 DNA follows: TGTGCCAGCACCCAGGCTAAGGGTACGCAGTATTTT.